This is a list of T cell receptor beta chains from one sample in a study of T cells after yellow fever vaccination. A single record per CDR3 protein comes from TCRdb applying MiXCR to the 5' RACE reads. Of 550,000 to 750,000 distinct CDR3 sequences detected, 13% appear once; the ten largest clones hold about 14%. The sequencing used PBMCs, collected on the day of the yellow fever booster vaccination. These receptors were obtained from a man aged 25-45 years who received the YFV17D yellow fever vaccine. The CDR3 runs from the conserved cysteine through the conserved F or W. D genes are given only for firm matches. Rows give clone size only sometimes, using once, few, many, or a class for an expanded clone.

TRBJ2-3	-	TRBV19	-	TGTGCCAGTAGTCTTCGGACGGTCCTCACAGATACGCAGTATTTT	CASSLRTVLTDTQYF
TRBJ2-1	-	TRBV20-1	-	TGCAGTGCTCCCCAGCCCGACGGGTGGGGGAGCTCCTACAATGAGCAGTTCTTC	CSAPQPDGWGSSYNEQFF
TRBJ1-2	-	TRBV6-2/TRBV6-3	-	TGTGCCAGCAGTCTGGCGGGACTTCGTGGCTACACCTTC	CASSLAGLRGYTF
TRBJ2-5	few	TRBV7-2	-	TGTGCCAGCAGCTTTAGTGGGGGTTCCCAGTACTTC	CASSFSGGSQYF
TRBJ2-1	few	TRBV2	TRBD2	TGTGCCAGCAGACATTCCGCACTAGCGGGAGAGGACAATGAGCAGTTCTTC	CASRHSALAGEDNEQFF
TRBJ2-5	few	TRBV28	-	TGTGCCAGCAGTTTAACAGGACTCGGAGCGGATAAAGAGACCCAGTACTTC	CASSLTGLGADKETQYF
TRBJ2-2	-	TRBV4-1	TRBD2	TGCGCCAGCAGCCAAAGGGGGAGCGGGAGGGGAATCGGGGAGCTGTTTTTT	CASSQRGSGRGIGELFF
TRBJ1-5	-	TRBV12-3/TRBV12-4	-	TGTGCCAGCAGTTTTACCCATAGCAATCAGCCCCAGCATTTT	CASSFTHSNQPQHF
TRBJ2-1	-	TRBV12-3/TRBV12-4	-	TGTGCCAGCAGTTTGGAGGTAGCGGTTGAGCAGTTCTTC	CASSLEVAVEQFF
TRBJ2-3	-	TRBV9	-	TGTGCCAGCAGCGTAGGGAGCGCAGATACGCAGTATTTT	CASSVGSADTQYF
TRBJ2-1	many	TRBV4-2	-	TGTGCCAGCAGCCAAGATCCCGACAGGAGCTCCTACAATGAGCAGTTCTTC	CASSQDPDRSSYNEQFF
TRBJ2-1	-	TRBV6-4	TRBD2	TGTGCCAGCAGCGCCGGGACTACCCTCAATGAGCAGTTCTTC	CASSAGTTLNEQFF
TRBJ2-3	few	TRBV5-6	-	TGTGCCAGCAGCTCGATGGCAGATACGCAGTATTTT	CASSSMADTQYF
TRBJ2-2	-	TRBV5-4	-	TGTGCCAGCAGCGTTCCGGGAGCCGGCCCCGGGGAGCTGTTTTTT	CASSVPGAGPGELFF
TRBJ2-1	-	TRBV7-9	-	TGTGCCAGCAGCTTAGCTCGAGGAGTGTGGAATGAGCAGTTCTTC	CASSLARGVWNEQFF
TRBJ2-5	-	TRBV7-9	TRBD2	TGTGCCAGCAGCTCCGGGGGGGTACTCGTTTTGACCCAGTACTTC	CASSSGGVLVLTQYF